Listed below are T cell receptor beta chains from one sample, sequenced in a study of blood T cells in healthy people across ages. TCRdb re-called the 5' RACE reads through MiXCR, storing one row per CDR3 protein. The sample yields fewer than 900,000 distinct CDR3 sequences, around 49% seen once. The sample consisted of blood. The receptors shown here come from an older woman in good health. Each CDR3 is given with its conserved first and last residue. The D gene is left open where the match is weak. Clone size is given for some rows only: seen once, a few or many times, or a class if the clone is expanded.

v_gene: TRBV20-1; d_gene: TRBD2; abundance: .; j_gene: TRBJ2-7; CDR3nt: TGCAGTGCTAGTTCACCGGGAGGTCGCGAGCAGTACTTC; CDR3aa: CSASSPGGREQYF
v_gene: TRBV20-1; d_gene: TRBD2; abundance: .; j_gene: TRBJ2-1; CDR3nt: TGCAGTGCCCTTCCGCGGGGGGGACCCTACAATGAGCAGTTCTTC; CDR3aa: CSALPRGGPYNEQFF
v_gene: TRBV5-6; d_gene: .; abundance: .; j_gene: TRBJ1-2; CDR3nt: TGTGCCAGCAGCTTAATGGTCCCGTATGGCTACACCTTC; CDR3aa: CASSLMVPYGYTF
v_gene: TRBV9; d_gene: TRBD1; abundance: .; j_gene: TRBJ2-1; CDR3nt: TGTGCCAGCAGCGGGGGACAGGGGATCTACGAGCAGTTCTTC; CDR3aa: CASSGGQGIYEQFF
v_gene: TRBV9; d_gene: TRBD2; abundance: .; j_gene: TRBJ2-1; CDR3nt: TGTGCCAGCAGCGCATCCGGGACTAACGGGAGGTATGAGCAGTTCTTC; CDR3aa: CASSASGTNGRYEQFF
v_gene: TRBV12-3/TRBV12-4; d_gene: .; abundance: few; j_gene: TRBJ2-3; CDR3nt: TGTGCCAGCAGTTTAAGGGCCTATACGCAGTATTTT; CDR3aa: CASSLRAYTQYF
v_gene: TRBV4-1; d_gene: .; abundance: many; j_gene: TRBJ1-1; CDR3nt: TGCGCCAGCAGCGCCCGCTATTCCGGGGTCACAAACACTGAAGCTTTCTTT; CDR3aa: CASSARYSGVTNTEAFF
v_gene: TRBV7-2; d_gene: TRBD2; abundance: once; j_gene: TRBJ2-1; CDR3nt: TGTGCCAGCAGGCTAGCGGTAGCCCCCTACAATGAGCAGTTCTTC; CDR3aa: CASRLAVAPYNEQFF
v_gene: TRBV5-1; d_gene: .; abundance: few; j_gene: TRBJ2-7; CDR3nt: TGCGCCAGCAGCGTGTCGCAGGGGTACGAGCAGTACTTC; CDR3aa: CASSVSQGYEQYF
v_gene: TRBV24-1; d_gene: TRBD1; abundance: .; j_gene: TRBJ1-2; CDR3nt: TGTGCCACCAGTGCCGACTGGACAGGGGATGGCTACACCTTC; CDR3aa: CATSADWTGDGYTF
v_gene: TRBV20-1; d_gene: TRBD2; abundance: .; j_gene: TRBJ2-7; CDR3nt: TGCAGTGCTAGAGATAGGGTAGCGGGAAGGTACGAGCAGTACTTC; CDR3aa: CSARDRVAGRYEQYF
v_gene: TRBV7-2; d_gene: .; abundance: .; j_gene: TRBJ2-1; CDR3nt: TGTGCCAGCAGCTTAGCGGGTAGCGGACCGTACAATGAGCAGTTCTTC; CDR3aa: CASSLAGSGPYNEQFF
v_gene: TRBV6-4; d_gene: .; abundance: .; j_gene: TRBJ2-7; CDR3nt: TGTGCCAGCAGTGACGGGGGGTTAGGAGGGTCCTACGAGCAGTACTTC; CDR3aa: CASSDGGLGGSYEQYF
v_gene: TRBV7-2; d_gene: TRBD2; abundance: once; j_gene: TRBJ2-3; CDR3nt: TGTACCAGCAGCCCAGGACTAGCGGGAGACTGTGCGCAGTATTTT; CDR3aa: CTSSPGLAGDCAQYF
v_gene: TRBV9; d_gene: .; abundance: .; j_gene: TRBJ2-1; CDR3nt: TGTGCCAGCAGCGTAGAAGATGAGCAGTTCTTC; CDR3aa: CASSVEDEQFF
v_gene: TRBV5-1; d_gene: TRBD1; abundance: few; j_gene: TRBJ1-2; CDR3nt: TGCGCCAGCAGCCTTGGACAGGGGACCTTGGGCTATGGCTACACCTTC; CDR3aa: CASSLGQGTLGYGYTF
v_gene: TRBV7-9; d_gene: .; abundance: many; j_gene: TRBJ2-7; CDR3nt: TGTGCCAGCAGCCCCTCTGGGGGCGAGCAGTACTTC; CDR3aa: CASSPSGGEQYF
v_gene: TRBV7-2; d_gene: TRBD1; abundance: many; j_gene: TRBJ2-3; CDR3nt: TGTGCCAGCAGTGGACAGGGCAAAGATACGCAGTATTTT; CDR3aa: CASSGQGKDTQYF
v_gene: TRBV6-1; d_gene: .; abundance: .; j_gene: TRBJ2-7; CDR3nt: TGTGCCAGCAGTGAGTCCGGGCGGGTTATCGGGTCCTACGAGCAGTACTTC; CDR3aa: CASSESGRVIGSYEQYF
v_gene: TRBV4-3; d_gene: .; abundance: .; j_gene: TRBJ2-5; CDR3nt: TGTGCCAGCAGCCAAGGGCAGGGGGGAGAGACCCAGTACTTC; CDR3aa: CASSQGQGGETQYF
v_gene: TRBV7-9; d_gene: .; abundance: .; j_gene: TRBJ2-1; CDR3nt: TGTGCCAGCATTCCCTCGGGAAGGAGCTCCTACAATGAGCAGTTCTTC; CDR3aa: CASIPSGRSSYNEQFF
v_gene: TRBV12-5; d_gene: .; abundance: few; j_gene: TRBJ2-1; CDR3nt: TGTGCTAGTGGTTTGGGCAGGGCAGGTGAGCAGTTCTTC; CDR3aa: CASGLGRAGEQFF
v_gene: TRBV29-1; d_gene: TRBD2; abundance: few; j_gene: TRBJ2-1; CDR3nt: TGCAGCGTGGTAGTAGCGGGAGGGCGAAATGAGCAGTTCTTC; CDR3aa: CSVVVAGGRNEQFF
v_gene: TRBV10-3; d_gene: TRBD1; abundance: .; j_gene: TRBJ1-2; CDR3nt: TGTGCCATCAGTGAAGTCTTGGGGGACAGGGCCCTGAGGGGGTATGGCTACACCTTC; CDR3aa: CAISEVLGDRALRGYGYTF
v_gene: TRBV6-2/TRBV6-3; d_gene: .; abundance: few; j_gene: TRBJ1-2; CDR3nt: TGTGCCAGCAGTTACTCGAGTGGGGATCCCTATGGCTACACCTTC; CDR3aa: CASSYSSGDPYGYTF
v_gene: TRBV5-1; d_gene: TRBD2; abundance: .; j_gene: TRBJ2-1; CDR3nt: TGCGCCAGCAGCACGGGACTAGCGGGAGGGTACAAGGAGCAGTTCTTC; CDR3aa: CASSTGLAGGYKEQFF
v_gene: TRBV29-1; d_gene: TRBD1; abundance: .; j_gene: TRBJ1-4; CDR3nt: TGCAGCGTCCGGACAGGGGGCGTTGAAAAACTGTTTTTT; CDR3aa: CSVRTGGVEKLFF
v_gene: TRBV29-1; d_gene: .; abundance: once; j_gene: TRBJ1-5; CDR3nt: TGCAGCGTTGGTGTAGGGGGGGGCAATCAGCCCCAGCATTTT; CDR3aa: CSVGVGGGNQPQHF
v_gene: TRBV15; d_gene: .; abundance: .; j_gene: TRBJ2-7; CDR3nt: TGTGCCACCAGCATAAGTCAGGGATTCGAGCAGTACTTC; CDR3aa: CATSISQGFEQYF
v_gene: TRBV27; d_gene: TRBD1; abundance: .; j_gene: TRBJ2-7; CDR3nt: TGTGCCAGCAGGGAAATGACAGGGCTCCACGAGCAGTACTTC; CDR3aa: CASREMTGLHEQYF
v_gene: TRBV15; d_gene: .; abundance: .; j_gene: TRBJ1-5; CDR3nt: TGTGCCACCAGCGCCGGGGGAGGGAAGGCCTCCTTTCAGCCCCAGCATTTT; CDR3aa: CATSAGGGKASFQPQHF
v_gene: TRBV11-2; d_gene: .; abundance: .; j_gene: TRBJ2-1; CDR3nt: TGTGCCAGCAGCTTAGATCTGGCCGCGGGGAATGAGCAGTTCTTC; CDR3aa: CASSLDLAAGNEQFF
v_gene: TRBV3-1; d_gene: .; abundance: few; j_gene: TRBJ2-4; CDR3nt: TGTGCCAGCAGCCAAGACCCGAACATTCAGTACTTC; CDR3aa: CASSQDPNIQYF
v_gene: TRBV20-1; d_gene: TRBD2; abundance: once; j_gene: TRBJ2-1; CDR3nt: TGCAGTGCTTGGACTAGCGGAAACAATGAGCAGTTCTTC; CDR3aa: CSAWTSGNNEQFF
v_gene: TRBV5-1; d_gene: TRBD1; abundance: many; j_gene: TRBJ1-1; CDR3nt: TGCGCCAGCAGGACCGGGACAGGGGTGCCCAACACTGAAGCTTTCTTT; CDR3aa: CASRTGTGVPNTEAFF
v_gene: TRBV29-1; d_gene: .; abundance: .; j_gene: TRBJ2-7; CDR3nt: TGCAGCGTTGGGGGGGCTCCGACCTACAATGAGCAGTACTTC; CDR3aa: CSVGGAPTYNEQYF
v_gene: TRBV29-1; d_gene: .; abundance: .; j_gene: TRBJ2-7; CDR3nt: TGCAGCTTTGCTGGGTCTGGGGACTACGAGCAGTACTTC; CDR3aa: CSFAGSGDYEQYF
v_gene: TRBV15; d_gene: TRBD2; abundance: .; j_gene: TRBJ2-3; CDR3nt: TGTGCCACCAGTCCAGGGTCCAGCGGGAGCAAAGATACGCAGTATTTT; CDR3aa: CATSPGSSGSKDTQYF
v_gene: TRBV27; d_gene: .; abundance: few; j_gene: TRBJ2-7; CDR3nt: TGTGCCAGCAGTTCCCCATGGGCTTTTAACTACGAGCAGTACTTC; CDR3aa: CASSSPWAFNYEQYF
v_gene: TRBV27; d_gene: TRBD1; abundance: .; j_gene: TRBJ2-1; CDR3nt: TGTGCCAGCAGCCGGCAGACAGGGTTATACAATGAGCAGTTCTTC; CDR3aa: CASSRQTGLYNEQFF
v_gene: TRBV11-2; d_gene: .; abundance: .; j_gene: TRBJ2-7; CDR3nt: TGTGCCAGCAGCTTCCTTTCATTCGAGCAGTACTTC; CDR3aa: CASSFLSFEQYF
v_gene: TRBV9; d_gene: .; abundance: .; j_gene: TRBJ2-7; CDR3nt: TGTGCCAGCGGTCGGGAGATCTACGAGCAGTACTTC; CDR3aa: CASGREIYEQYF
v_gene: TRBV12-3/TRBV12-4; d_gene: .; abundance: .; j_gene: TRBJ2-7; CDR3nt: TGTGCCAGCAGTTTACGGGGGATGGACTACGAGCAGTACTTC; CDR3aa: CASSLRGMDYEQYF
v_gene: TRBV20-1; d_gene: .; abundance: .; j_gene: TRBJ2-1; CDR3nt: TGCAGTGCTAGAGATACCGCACAGGGCAATGAGCAGTTCTTC; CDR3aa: CSARDTAQGNEQFF
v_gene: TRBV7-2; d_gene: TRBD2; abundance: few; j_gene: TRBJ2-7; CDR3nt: TGTGCCAGCAGTTACAGTGGGACTAGCGGCTACGAGCAGTACTTC; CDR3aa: CASSYSGTSGYEQYF
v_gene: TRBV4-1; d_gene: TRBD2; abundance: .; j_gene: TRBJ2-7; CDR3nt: TGCGCCAGCAGCCGGCTAGCGGGAGGATTTGACAATGAGCAGTACTTC; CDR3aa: CASSRLAGGFDNEQYF
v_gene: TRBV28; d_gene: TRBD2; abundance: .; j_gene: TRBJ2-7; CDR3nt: TGTGCCAGCAGCCCCATAGCGGGAGGAGCCTACGAGCAGTACTTC; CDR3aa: CASSPIAGGAYEQYF
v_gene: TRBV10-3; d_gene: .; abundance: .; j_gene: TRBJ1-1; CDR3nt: TGTGCCATCAGTGAGGGAGGGGATGAAGCTTTCTTT; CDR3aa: CAISEGGDEAFF
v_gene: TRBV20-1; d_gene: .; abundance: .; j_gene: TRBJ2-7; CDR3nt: TGCAGTGCTAGAGATCTCGCGGAGAGATACGAGCAGTACTTC; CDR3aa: CSARDLAERYEQYF
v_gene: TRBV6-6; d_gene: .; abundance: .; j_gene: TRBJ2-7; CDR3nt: TGTGCCAACAGTTACTCAGGTCTGGCCGGGTACGAGCAGTACTTC; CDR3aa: CANSYSGLAGYEQYF
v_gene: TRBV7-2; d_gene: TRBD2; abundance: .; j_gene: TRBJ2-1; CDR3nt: TGTGCCAGCAGCTACGCCGGGACTAGCGGATACAATGAGCAGTTCTTC; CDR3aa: CASSYAGTSGYNEQFF
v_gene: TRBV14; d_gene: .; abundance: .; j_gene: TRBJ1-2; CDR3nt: TGTGCCAGCAGCCTCCGCAGGGCCGATGGCTACACCTTC; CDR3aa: CASSLRRADGYTF
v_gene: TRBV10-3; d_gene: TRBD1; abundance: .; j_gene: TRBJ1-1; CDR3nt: TGTGCCATCAGTGAGTCGACAGGGTCGGGCACTGAAGCTTTCTTT; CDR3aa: CAISESTGSGTEAFF
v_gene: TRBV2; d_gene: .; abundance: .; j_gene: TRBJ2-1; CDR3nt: TGTGCCAGCAGTGTAGGGAACAATGAGCAGTTCTTC; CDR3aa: CASSVGNNEQFF
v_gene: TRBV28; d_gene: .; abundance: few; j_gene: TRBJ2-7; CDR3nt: TGTGCCAGCAGTTTCCAGGAATCGCCCTACGAGCAGTACTTC; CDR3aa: CASSFQESPYEQYF
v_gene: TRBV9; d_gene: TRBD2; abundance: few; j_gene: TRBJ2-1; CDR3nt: TGTGCCAGCAGCGCTACTAGCGGTTATTACAATGAGCAGTTCTTC; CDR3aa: CASSATSGYYNEQFF
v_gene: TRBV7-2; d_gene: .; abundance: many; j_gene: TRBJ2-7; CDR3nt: TGTGCCAGCAGCTCGCAACAGGGATACTACGAGCAGTACTTC; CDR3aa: CASSSQQGYYEQYF